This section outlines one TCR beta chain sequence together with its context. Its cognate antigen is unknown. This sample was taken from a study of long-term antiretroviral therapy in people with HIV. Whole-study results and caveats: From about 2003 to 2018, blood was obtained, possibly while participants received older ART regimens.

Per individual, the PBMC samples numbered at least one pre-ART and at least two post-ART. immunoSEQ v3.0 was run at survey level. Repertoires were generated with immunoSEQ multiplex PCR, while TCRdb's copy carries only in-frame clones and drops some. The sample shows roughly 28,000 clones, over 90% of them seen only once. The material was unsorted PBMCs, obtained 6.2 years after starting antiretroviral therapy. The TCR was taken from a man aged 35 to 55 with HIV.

The CDR3: CASSDGLAGSTDTQYF. The CDR3 DNA is TGTGCCAGCAGCGACGGACTAGCGGGCAGCACAGATACGCAGTATTTT. The rearrangement joins TRBV11-2 to TRBJ2-3; TRBD2 matches 11 bases. The CDR3 has 16 amino acids. From germline, CDR1 is SGHAT and CDR2 FQNNGV. J gave up 0 bases and V 5 bases, and 4 bases lay outside the gene matches.